This is a list of T cell receptor beta chains from one sample in a study of beta chain features in type 1 diabetes. Sequencing was performed with immunoSEQ multiplex PCR; in TCRdb, only in-frame clones are kept and a portion is missing. Of about 240,000 clones listed, 14% are singletons. Input material: naive CD4+ T cells from blood. The receptors were sampled from a man under 40 with type 1 diabetes. The CDR3 runs from the conserved cysteine through the conserved F or W. D genes are given only for firm matches. The size field is filled for only some rows; it gives once, few, many or a size class.

-	TRBV4-2	few	TRBJ2-5	CASSPKPGLYTQETQYF	TGTGCCAGCAGCCCTAAGCCGGGACTTTACACCCAAGAGACCCAGTACTTC
TRBD1	TRBV6-1	few	TRBJ2-7	CASSVEDRVSSYEQYF	TGTGCCAGCAGTGTTGAGGACAGGGTAAGCTCCTACGAGCAGTACTTC
-	TRBV5-6	-	TRBJ1-5	CASSLQGNQPQHF	TGTGCCAGCAGCCTTCAGGGGAATCAGCCCCAGCATTTT
TRBD1	TRBV28	-	TRBJ1-5	CASSWDRASNQPQHF	TGTGCCAGCAGTTGGGACAGGGCTAGCAATCAGCCCCAGCATTTT
-	TRBV25-1	-	TRBJ2-5	CASSERTPWETQYF	TGTGCCAGCAGTGAACGGACTCCATGGGAGACCCAGTACTTC
TRBD1	TRBV6-5	once	TRBJ1-1	CASSPDRDTEAFF	TGTGCCAGCAGCCCGGACAGGGACACTGAAGCTTTCTTT
-	TRBV13	few	TRBJ2-3	CASSSPARGDTDTQYF	TGTGCCAGCAGCTCGCCAGCCAGGGGGGACACAGATACGCAGTATTTT
-	TRBV6-5	few	TRBJ2-7	CASSYGAVLKRDEQYF	TGTGCCAGCAGTTACGGTGCAGTATTGAAGAGGGACGAGCAGTACTTC
TRBD1	TRBV5-1	-	TRBJ2-3	CASSLELGGAGGDTQYF	TGCGCCAGCAGCTTGGAATTAGGGGGCGCCGGTGGTGATACGCAGTATTTT
TRBD2	TRBV19	-	TRBJ2-4	CASSLGGVAKNIQYF	TGTGCCAGTAGTCTCGGGGGGGTGGCCAAAAACATTCAGTACTTC
TRBD2	TRBV6-6	-	TRBJ2-4	CASSLRTSGENIQYF	TGTGCCAGCAGCTTACGAACTAGCGGGGAAAACATTCAGTACTTC
TRBD2	TRBV5-1	-	TRBJ2-5	CASSPGLVGETQYF	TGCGCCAGCAGCCCCGGACTAGTGGGAGAGACCCAGTACTTC
TRBD2	TRBV29-1	-	TRBJ2-2	CSVAKREGDGELFF	TGCAGCGTTGCAAAGCGGGAGGGCGACGGGGAGCTGTTTTTT
-	TRBV7-2	few	TRBJ1-3	CASSLQPPSGNTIYF	TGTGCCAGCAGCTTGCAACCACCCAGTGGAAACACCATATATTTT
TRBD1	TRBV27	-	TRBJ2-1	CASSSPAGQGGNEQFF	TGTGCCAGCAGTTCCCCGGCCGGACAGGGTGGCAATGAGCAGTTCTTC
TRBD2	TRBV27	few	TRBJ2-1	CASSSITSGRNEQFF	TGTGCCAGCAGTTCCATCACTAGCGGGAGGAATGAGCAGTTCTTC
-	TRBV7-6	-	TRBJ1-4	CASSRQPNEKLFF	TGTGCCAGCAGTCGACAGCCTAATGAAAAACTGTTTTTT
TRBD2	TRBV7-2	few	TRBJ2-5	CASSLGGGFGETQYF	TGTGCCAGCAGCCTCGGGGGGGGGTTCGGAGAGACCCAGTACTTC
TRBD1	TRBV29-1	-	TRBJ1-1	CSVGDRGNTEAFF	TGCAGCGTGGGGGACAGGGGGAACACTGAAGCTTTCTTT
TRBD1	TRBV27	few	TRBJ1-5	CASSPQQGDQPQHF	TGTGCCAGCAGTCCCCAACAGGGGGATCAGCCCCAGCATTTT
TRBD1	TRBV5-6	-	TRBJ1-4	CASSLRGQGNEKLFF	TGTGCCAGCAGCTTGCGGGGACAGGGAAATGAAAAACTGTTTTTT
TRBD2	TRBV5-1	-	TRBJ2-1	CASTLGTGGVYNEQFF	TGCGCCAGCACCTTAGGGACGGGGGGGGTCTACAATGAGCAGTTCTTC
TRBD1	TRBV5-1	-	TRBJ2-3	CASSPTGQGDKYF	TGCGCCAGCAGCCCCACCGGACAGGGGGATAAGTATTTT
TRBD1	TRBV7-2	-	TRBJ1-4	CASSASDRVGEKLFF	TGTGCCAGCAGCGCCTCGGACAGGGTCGGAGAAAAACTGTTTTTT
TRBD1	TRBV5-1	-	TRBJ1-1	CASSLDGTASNTEAFF	TGCGCCAGCAGCCTAGACGGGACAGCTAGTAACACTGAAGCTTTCTTT
TRBD1	TRBV29-1	few	TRBJ2-5	CVGWGTEETQYF	TGCGTGGGATGGGGGACAGAAGAGACCCAGTACTTC
-	TRBV29-1	-	TRBJ1-1	CSVEGQVNTEAFF	TGCAGCGTTGAAGGGCAGGTGAACACTGAAGCTTTCTTT
-	TRBV5-4	few	TRBJ2-5	CASSKAQETQYF	TGTGCCAGCAGTAAAGCTCAAGAGACCCAGTACTTC
-	TRBV18	few	TRBJ2-1	CASSPAGSLTNEQFF	TGTGCCAGCTCACCAGCGGGGAGTTTAACCAATGAGCAGTTCTTC
TRBD1	TRBV18	-	TRBJ2-1	CASSPPGTGSYNEQFF	TGTGCCAGCTCACCACCCGGGACAGGCTCCTACAATGAGCAGTTCTTC
TRBD2	TRBV6-6	-	TRBJ2-3	CASSYSSGTRTDTQYF	TGTGCCAGCAGTTACTCTAGCGGGACCCGCACAGATACGCAGTATTTT
TRBD2	TRBV7-8	-	TRBJ2-1	CASSSGGTSGYNEQFF	TGTGCCAGCAGCTCCGGCGGGACTAGCGGGTACAATGAGCAGTTCTTC
TRBD2	TRBV6-1	-	TRBJ2-1	CASSAPGLAAYNEQFF	TGTGCCAGCAGTGCTCCGGGACTAGCGGCCTACAATGAGCAGTTCTTC
-	TRBV18	few	TRBJ2-3	CASSLGQGDTQYF	TGTGCCAGCTCGCTTGGCCAGGGAGATACGCAGTATTTT
TRBD1	TRBV5-1	-	TRBJ2-7	CASSPDRALSYEQYF	TGCGCCAGCAGCCCGGACAGGGCCCTCTCCTACGAGCAGTACTTC
-	TRBV7-2	-	TRBJ1-5	CASSSDFNQPQHF	TGTGCCAGCAGCTCGGACTTTAATCAGCCCCAGCATTTT